This T cell receptor beta chain was sequenced in a study of T-cell reconstitution after alpha-beta-depleted transplantation in children. The authors prepared the TCRbeta library with unique molecular identifiers. TCRdb analysed the PCR reads with MiXCR anew, one entry per CDR3 protein. The table has approximately 400,000 distinct CDR3 sequences, around 15% seen once. This clonotype showed up just a few times. The ends lost 2 bases at V and 6 bases at J; junction bases unmatched: 10. The CDR3 extends over 18 amino acids. The source material was PBMCs, mostly from graft donor cells, sampled 360 days after TCRalphabeta/CD19-depleted stem cell transplant. This receptor was obtained from a boy less than two years old who had a stem cell transplant for Wiskott-Aldrich syndrome, so the T cells may come from the graft donor. The chain combines TRBV12-3 or TRBV12-4 with TRBJ2-2, with 12 bases aligning to TRBD2. DNA of the CDR3: TGTGCCAGCAGTTTATATGCTAGCGGGGGGGCCAAGCCCGGGGAGCTGTTTTTT. Protein sequence: CASSLYASGGAKPGELFF.